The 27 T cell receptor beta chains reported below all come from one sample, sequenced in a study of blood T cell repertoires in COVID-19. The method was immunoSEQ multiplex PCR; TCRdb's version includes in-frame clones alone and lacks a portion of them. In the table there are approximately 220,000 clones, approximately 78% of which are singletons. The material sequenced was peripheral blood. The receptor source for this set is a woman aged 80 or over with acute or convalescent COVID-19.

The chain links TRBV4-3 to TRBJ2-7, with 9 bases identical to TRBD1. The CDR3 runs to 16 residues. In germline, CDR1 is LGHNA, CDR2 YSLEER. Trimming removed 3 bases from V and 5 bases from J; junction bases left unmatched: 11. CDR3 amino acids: CASSHGFGTGRHEQYF. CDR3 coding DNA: TGCGCCAGCAGCCACGGCTTCGGGACAGGGCGACACGAGCAGTACTTC.

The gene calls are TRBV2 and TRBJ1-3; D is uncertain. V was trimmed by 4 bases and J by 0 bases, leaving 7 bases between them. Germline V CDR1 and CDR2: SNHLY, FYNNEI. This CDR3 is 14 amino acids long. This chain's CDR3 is CASSAAASGNTIYF. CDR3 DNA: TGTGCCAGCAGTGCGGCGGCCTCTGGAAACACCATATATTTT.

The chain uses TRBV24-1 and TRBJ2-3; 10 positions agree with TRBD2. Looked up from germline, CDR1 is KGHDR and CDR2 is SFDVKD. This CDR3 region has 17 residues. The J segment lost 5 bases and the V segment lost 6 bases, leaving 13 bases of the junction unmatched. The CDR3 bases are TGTGCCACCAGTTCCCCAGCGGGGGGGCCTTGGGGAGATACGCAGTATTTT. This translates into CATSSPAGGPWGDTQYF.

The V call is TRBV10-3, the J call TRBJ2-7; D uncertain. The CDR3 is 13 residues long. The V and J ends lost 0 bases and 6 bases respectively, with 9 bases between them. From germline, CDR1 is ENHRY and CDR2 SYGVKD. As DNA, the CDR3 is TGTGCCATCAGTGAGTCGAACGGTGGCGAGCAGTACTTC. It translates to CAISESNGGEQYF.

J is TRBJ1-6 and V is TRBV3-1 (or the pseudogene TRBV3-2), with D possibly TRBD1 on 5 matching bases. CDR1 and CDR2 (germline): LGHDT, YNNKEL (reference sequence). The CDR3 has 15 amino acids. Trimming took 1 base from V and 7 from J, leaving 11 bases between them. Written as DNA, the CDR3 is TGTGCCAGCAGCCAAGCAGAGGGGAGGAATTCACCCCTCCACTTT. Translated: CASSQAEGRNSPLHF.

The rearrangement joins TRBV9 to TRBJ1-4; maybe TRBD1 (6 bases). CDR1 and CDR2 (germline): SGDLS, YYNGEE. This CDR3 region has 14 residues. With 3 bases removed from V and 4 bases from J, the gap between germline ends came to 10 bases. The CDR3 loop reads CASSGGQINEKLFF. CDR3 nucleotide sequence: TGTGCCAGCAGCGGGGGACAAATTAATGAAAAACTGTTTTTT.

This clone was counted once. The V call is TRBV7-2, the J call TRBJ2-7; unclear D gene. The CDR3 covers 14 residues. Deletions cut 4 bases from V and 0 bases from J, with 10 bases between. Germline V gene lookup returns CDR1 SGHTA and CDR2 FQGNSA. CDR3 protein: CASSSDTISYEQYF. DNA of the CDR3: TGTGCCAGCAGCTCAGACACCATCTCCTACGAGCAGTACTTC. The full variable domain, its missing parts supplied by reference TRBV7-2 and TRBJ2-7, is GAGVSQSPSNKVTEKGKDVELRCDPISGHTALYWYRQSLGQGLEFLIYFQGNSAPDKSGLPSDRFSAERTGGSVSTLTIQRTQQEDSAVYLCASSSDTISYEQYFGPGTRLTVT.

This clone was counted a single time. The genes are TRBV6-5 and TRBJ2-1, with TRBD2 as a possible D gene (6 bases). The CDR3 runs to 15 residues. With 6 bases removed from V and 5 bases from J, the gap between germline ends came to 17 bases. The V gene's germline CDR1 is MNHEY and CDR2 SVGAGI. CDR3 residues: CASSKYLGGDNEQFF. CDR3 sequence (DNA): TGTGCCAGCAGCAAGTACCTCGGGGGAGACAATGAGCAGTTCTTC.

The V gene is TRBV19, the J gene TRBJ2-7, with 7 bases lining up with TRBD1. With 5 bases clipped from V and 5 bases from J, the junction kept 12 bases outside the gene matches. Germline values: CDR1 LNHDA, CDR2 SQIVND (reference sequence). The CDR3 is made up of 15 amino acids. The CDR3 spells CASSLNRDSSHEQYF. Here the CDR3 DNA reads TGTGCCAGTAGTCTCAACCGGGACAGTTCCCACGAGCAGTACTTC.

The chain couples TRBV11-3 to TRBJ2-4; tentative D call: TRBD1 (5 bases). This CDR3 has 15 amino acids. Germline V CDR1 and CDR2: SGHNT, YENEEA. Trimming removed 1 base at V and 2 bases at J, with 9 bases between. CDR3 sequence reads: CASSLGQPSKNIQYF. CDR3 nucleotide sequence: TGTGCCAGCAGCTTAGGACAGCCTTCCAAAAACATTCAGTACTTC.

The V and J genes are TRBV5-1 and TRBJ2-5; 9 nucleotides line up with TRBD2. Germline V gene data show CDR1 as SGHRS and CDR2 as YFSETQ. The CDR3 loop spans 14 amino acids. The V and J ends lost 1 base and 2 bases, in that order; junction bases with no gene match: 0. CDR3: CASSLTSGQETQYF. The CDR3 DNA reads TGCGCCAGCAGCTTGACTAGCGGGCAAGAGACCCAGTACTTC. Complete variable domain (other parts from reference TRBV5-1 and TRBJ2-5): KAGVTQTPRYLIKTRGQQVTLSCSPISGHRSVSWYQQTPGQGLQFLFEYFSETQRNKGNFPGRFSGRQFSNSRSEMNVSTLELGDSALYLCASSLTSGQETQYFGPGTRLLVL.

For the CDR3, the DNA is TGTGCCTGGCAGGGGGCGGCTAATGAAAAACTGTTTTTT. This codes for CAWQGAANEKLFF. This chain links TRBV30 with TRBJ1-4, with 8 bases fitting TRBD1. V was pared by 5 bases and J by 3 bases, with 2 bases of the junction left unmatched. CDR3 length equals 13 residues. The germline V gene encodes CDR1 GTSNPN and CDR2 SVGIG (reference sequence). The whole variable domain, filled in from reference TRBV30 and TRBJ1-4, reads SQTIHQWPATLVQPVGSPLSLECTVEGTSNPNLYWYRQAAGRGLQLLFYSVGIGQISSEVPQNLSASRPQDRQFILSSKKLLLSDSGFYLCAWQGAANEKLFFGSGTQLSVL.

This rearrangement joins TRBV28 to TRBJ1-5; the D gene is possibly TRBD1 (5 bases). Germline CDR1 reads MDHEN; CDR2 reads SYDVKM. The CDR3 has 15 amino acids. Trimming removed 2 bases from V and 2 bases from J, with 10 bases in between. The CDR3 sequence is CASSLRSRGNQPQHF. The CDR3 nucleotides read TGTGCCAGCAGTTTAAGGAGCAGGGGCAATCAGCCCCAGCATTTT.

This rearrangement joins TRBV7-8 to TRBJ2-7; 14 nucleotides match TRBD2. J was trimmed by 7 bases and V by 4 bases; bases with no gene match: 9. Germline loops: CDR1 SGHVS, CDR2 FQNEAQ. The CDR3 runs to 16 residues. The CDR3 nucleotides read TGTGCCAGCAGCTGGGGACTAGCGGGAGCAGGGGGAGAGCAGTACTTC. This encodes CASSWGLAGAGGEQYF.

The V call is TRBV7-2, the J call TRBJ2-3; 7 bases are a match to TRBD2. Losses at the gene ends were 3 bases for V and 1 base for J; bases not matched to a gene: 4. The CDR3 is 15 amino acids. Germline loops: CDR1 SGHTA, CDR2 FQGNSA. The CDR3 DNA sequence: TGTGCCAGCAGCTTCGGGCTAGCGGGCACAGATACGCAGTATTTT. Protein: CASSFGLAGTDTQYF.

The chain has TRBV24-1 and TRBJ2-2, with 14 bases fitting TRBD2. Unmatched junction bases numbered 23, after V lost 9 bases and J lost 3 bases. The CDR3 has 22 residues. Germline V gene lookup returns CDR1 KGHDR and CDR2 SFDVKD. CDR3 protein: CATDDDSRTSGRRVWDTGELFF. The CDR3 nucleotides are TGTGCCACCGATGACGACTCCCGGACTAGCGGGAGGCGGGTTTGGGACACCGGGGAGCTGTTTTTT.

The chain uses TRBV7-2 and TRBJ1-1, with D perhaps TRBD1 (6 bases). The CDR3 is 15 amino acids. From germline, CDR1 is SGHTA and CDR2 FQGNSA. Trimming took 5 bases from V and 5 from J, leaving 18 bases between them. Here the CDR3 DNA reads TGTGCCAGCAGCCCGACCTCGGCCAGGGGTACTGAAGCTTTCTTT. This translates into CASSPTSARGTEAFF.

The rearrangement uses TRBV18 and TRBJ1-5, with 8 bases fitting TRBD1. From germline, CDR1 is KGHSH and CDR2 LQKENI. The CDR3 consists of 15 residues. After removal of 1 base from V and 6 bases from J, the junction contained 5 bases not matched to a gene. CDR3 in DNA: TGTGCCAGCTCACCACAGCAGGGGGCGAGTCAGCCCCAGCATTTT. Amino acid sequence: CASSPQQGASQPQHF.

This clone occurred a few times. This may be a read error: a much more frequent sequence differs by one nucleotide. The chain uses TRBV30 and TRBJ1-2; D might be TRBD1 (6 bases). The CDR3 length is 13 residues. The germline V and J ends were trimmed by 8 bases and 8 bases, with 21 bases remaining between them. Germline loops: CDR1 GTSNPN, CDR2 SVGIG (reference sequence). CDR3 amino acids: CATTDGGPGGYTF. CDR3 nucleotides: TGTGCCACCACCGACGGGGGGCCGGGGGGCTACACCTTC.

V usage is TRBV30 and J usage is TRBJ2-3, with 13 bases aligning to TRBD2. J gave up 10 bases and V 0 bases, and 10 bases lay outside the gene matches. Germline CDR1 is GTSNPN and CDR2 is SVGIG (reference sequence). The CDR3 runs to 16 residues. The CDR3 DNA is TGTGCCTGGAGTGTAACGGGACTAGCGGGAAGGGGTGCGCAGTATTTT. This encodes CAWSVTGLAGRGAQYF.

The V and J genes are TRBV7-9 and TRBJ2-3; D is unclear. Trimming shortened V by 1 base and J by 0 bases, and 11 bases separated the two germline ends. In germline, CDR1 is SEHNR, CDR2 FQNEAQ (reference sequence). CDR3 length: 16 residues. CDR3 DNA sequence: TGTGCCAGCAGCTTAGGACTGAGTTCTAGCACAGATACGCAGTATTTT. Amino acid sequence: CASSLGLSSSTDTQYF.

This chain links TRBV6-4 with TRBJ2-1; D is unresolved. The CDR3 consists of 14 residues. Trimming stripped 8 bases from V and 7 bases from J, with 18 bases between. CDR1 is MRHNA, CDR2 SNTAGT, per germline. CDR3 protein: CASRRPIPANEQFF. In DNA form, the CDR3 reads TGTGCCAGCCGGAGACCAATACCTGCGAATGAGCAGTTCTTC.

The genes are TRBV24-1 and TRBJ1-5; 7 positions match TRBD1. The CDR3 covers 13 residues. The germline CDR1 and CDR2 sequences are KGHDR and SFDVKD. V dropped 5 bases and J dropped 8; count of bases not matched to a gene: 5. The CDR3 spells CATSGGGLEPQHF. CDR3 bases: TGTGCCACCAGTGGAGGGGGCCTAGAGCCCCAGCATTTT.

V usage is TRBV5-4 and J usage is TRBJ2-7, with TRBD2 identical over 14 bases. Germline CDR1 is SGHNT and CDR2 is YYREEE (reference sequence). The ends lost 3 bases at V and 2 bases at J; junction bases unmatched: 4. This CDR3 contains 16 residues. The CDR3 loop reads CASSSGLAGATYEQYF. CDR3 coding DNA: TGTGCCAGCAGCTCGGGACTAGCGGGGGCAACCTACGAGCAGTACTTC.

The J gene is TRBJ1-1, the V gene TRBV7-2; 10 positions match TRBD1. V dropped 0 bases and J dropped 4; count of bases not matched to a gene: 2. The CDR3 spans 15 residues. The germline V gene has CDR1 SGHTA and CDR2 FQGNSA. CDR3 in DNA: TGTGCCAGCAGCTTAGCTGGGACAGGGGTCACTGAAGCTTTCTTT. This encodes CASSLAGTGVTEAFF.

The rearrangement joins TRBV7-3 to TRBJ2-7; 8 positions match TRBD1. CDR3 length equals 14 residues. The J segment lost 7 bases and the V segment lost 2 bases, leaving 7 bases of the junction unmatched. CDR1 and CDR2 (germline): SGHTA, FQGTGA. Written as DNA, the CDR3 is TGTGCCAGCAGCTTAGGACAGGGCTCGTGGGAGCAGTACTTC. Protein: CASSLGQGSWEQYF.

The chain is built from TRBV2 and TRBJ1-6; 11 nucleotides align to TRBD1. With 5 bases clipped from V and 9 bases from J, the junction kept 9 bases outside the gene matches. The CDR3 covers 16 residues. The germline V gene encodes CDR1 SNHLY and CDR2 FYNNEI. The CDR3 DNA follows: TGTGCCAGCAGTAAGGACAGGGGGCTTGATGTTTCACCCCTCCACTTT. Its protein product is CASSKDRGLDVSPLHF.